This T cell receptor (beta chain) was identified in a study of T cell clonotyping in hematopoietic cell transplantation. Study results and limitations: Recipient TCR diversity dropped after transplant; expanded clonotypes rose from day 30 to 180. Few recipient clonotypes overlapped donors; over 95% were de novo at given depth.

There are a few counts of this clone. Its cognate antigen is unknown. Trimming cost V 5 bases and J 5 bases, with 18 bases left between them. The germline V gene has CDR1 SGHVS and CDR2 FNYEAQ. The CDR3 is 15 amino acids. Libraries were prepared by immunoSEQ multiplex PCR; TCRdb keeps only in-frame clonotypes and omits some of them. In the table there are roughly 13,000 clones, around two thirds of which are singletons. Sequenced: PBMCs. The chain has TRBV7-6 and TRBJ1-2; no clear D gene. The TCR comes from a human donor who either received an allogeneic hematopoietic cell transplant for a myeloid malignancy or was a related donor (not recorded which). Some clones in this sample may be carry-over from other donors' samples. CDR3 nucleotides: TGTGCCAGCAGCGGAGGTCTAGGGCCTCCTTATGGCTACACCTTC. The encoded protein is CASSGGLGPPYGYTF.